Listed here are 13 T cell receptor beta chains from one sample, sequenced in a study of response to subunit inactivated influenza vaccine. TCRdb ran MiXCR on the RT-PCR reads and lists one entry per CDR3 protein. The table lists 500,000 to 600,000 distinct CDR3 sequences, approximately 15% of them singletons. Sequencing was performed on PBMCs from blood, taken roughly 13 days after vaccination. The source is a man aged 45-65 years who received an inactivated influenza vaccine.

V and J are TRBV29-1 and TRBJ1-1; 7 bases fit TRBD1. Germline V gene sequence: CDR1 SQVTM, CDR2 ANQGSEA. The trim removed 4 bases at V and 4 bases at J, leaving 6 bases unmatched. CDR3 length: 13 residues. The CDR3 nucleotides read TGCAGCGTTGTTAGGGGGCTGGGCACTGAAGCTTTCTTT. Translating gives CSVVRGLGTEAFF.

The chain uses TRBV5-6 and TRBJ2-3; possible D gene TRBD2, 5 bases. V gave up 2 bases and J gave up 11 bases, with 12 bases separating them. Germline CDR1 and CDR2: SGHDT and YYEEEE. The CDR3 is 12 amino acids. The CDR3 is CASSFGESKQYF. DNA of the CDR3: TGTGCCAGCAGCTTCGGGGAAAGTAAGCAGTATTTT.

This chain joins TRBV7-2 and TRBJ2-1; D ambiguous. V lost 6 bases and J 10 bases, leaving 10 bases between the germline ends. The CDR3 has 11 amino acids. The germline CDR1 and CDR2 sequences are SGHTA and FQGNSA. The CDR3 sequence is CASRLRGEQFF. The CDR3 DNA reads as TGTGCCAGCAGGTTGAGAGGAGAGCAGTTCTTC.

This chain links TRBV7-3 with TRBJ2-1; D gene uncertain. CDR3 size: 13 residues. From germline, CDR1 is SGHTA and CDR2 FQGTGA. V lost 1 base and J 4 bases, leaving 5 bases between the germline ends. CDR3 amino acids: CASSLNEYNEQFF. The CDR3 DNA sequence: TGTGCCAGCAGCTTAAATGAGTACAATGAGCAGTTCTTC.

This clonotype has only a few counts. This rearrangement joins TRBV5-1 to TRBJ2-1; 8 nucleotides align to TRBD1. The CDR3 is 14 residues long. The germline V gene encodes CDR1 SGHRS and CDR2 YFSETQ. The ends lost 4 bases at V and 7 bases at J; junction bases unmatched: 7. In nucleotides, the CDR3 is TGCGCCAGCAGCGGCGGACAGGGTTGGAATGAGCAGTTCTTC. Residues: CASSGGQGWNEQFF.

V gene TRBV4-2 combines with J gene TRBJ2-1, with D unclear. V lost 1 base, J lost 0 bases, and 10 bases lay in between. The CDR3 covers 16 residues. The germline gives CDR1 LGHNA, CDR2 YNFKEQ. The CDR3 DNA follows: TGTGCCAGCAGCCAAGTTAGTGGCACCTCCTACAATGAGCAGTTCTTC. Translated, it gives CASSQVSGTSYNEQFF.

This chain links TRBV12-3 or TRBV12-4 with TRBJ2-5, with D perhaps matching TRBD2 (5 bases). This CDR3 contains 16 residues. The V gene lost 1 base and the J gene lost 4 bases, with 16 bases spanning the gap. This chain's CDR3 is CASSLGPQGGGETQYF. CDR3 in DNA: TGTGCCAGCAGTTTAGGCCCTCAAGGAGGCGGAGAGACCCAGTACTTC.

A few counts support this clonotype. This rearrangement joins TRBV4-3 to TRBJ2-1; 14 bases fit TRBD2. V lost 3 bases, J lost 12 bases, and 1 base stayed unmatched. The CDR3 has 13 amino acids. From germline, CDR1 is LGHNA and CDR2 YSLEER. The CDR3 protein is CASSHGLAGGQFF. The DNA for the CDR3 is TGCGCCAGCAGCCACGGACTAGCGGGAGGGCAGTTCTTC.

The chain combines TRBV7-2 with TRBJ1-2, with 7 bases aligning to TRBD1. Germline values: CDR1 SGHTA, CDR2 FQGNSA. With V trimmed by 5 bases and J by 0 bases, 6 bases remained unmatched. There are 15 residues in the CDR3. The chain's CDR3 is CASSPRQGSNYGYTF. In DNA form, the CDR3 reads TGTGCCAGCAGCCCCCGACAGGGTTCTAACTATGGCTACACCTTC.

The sample holds a few counts of this clonotype. This chain uses TRBV6-1 with TRBJ1-4, with D maybe TRBD1 (5 bases). The length of the CDR3 is 13 residues. Between the trimmed V and J ends, which lost 7 bases and 8 bases, there was a span of 14 bases. The germline gives CDR1 MNHNS, CDR2 SASEGT. CDR3 amino acids: CASTRGVAEKLFF. The CDR3 DNA reads as TGTGCCAGCACCCGGGGGGTAGCGGAAAAACTGTTTTTT.

This clonotype was found a few times. The chain joins TRBV4-2 to TRBJ2-7; a possible D gene is TRBD1 (6 bases). CDR3 length: 14 residues. Trimming took 0 bases from V and 3 from J, leaving 9 bases between them. Germline lookup yields CDR1 LGHNA and CDR2 YNFKEQ. CDR3 sequence (DNA): TGTGCCAGCAGCCAAGAAGCCAGGGGCTACGAGCAGTACTTC. It is translated as CASSQEARGYEQYF.

This clonotype was observed many times. V and J are TRBV12-3 or TRBV12-4 and TRBJ1-1; the D is unclear. The CDR3 has 13 amino acids. V lost 2 bases and J lost 8, with 12 bases in between. The CDR3 sequence: CASSLNLVQEAFF. The CDR3 nucleotides read TGTGCCAGCAGTTTAAATCTTGTACAGGAAGCTTTCTTT.

This clonotype was observed many times. J is TRBJ2-1 and V is TRBV7-8; 7 bases fit TRBD2. Germline loops: CDR1 SGHVS, CDR2 FQNEAQ. V shed 5 bases, J shed 9 bases, and the junction held 16 bases outside the gene matches. The CDR3 covers 16 residues. The CDR3 spells CASSGYQPRGEGEQFF. The DNA of the CDR3 is TGTGCCAGCAGCGGATACCAACCGAGAGGGGAGGGTGAGCAGTTCTTC.